A selection of T cell receptor beta chains follows, all from one sample in a study of T cells after posttransplantation cyclophosphamide. Libraries were prepared by immunoSEQ multiplex PCR; TCRdb keeps only in-frame clonotypes and omits some of them. The data contain roughly 21,000 clones, 80% to 90% of them singletons. The sequencing used PBMCs, collected 350 to 400 days after allogeneic stem cell transplant with calcineurin inhibitor and methotrexate. Source of these receptors: a female patient younger than 45 who received an allogeneic stem cell transplant from an unrelated donor, was CMV-positive, and had acute and chronic GVHD. Part of the T cell pool may stem from the graft donor. The CDR3 runs from the conserved cysteine through the conserved F or W. A D gene is named only where the DNA matches it firmly. Only some rows state a clone size, as once, few, many or a class for expanded clones.

NA,TRBV5-1,once,TRBJ2-2,TGCGCCAGCAGCTGGGGGACTTACACCGGGGAGCTGTTTTTT,CASSWGTYTGELFF
TRBD1,TRBV6-6,NA,TRBJ1-6,TGTGCCAGCAGCAAGGACAGGGGGAGTTCACCCCTCCACTTT,CASSKDRGSSPLHF
TRBD1,TRBV10-3,NA,TRBJ2-7,TGTGCCATCAGTGAGTCGTTTGGGGGACAGGGCTACGAGCAGTACTTC,CAISESFGGQGYEQYF
NA,TRBV5-4,NA,TRBJ1-2,TGTGCCAGCAGCTTACAGGGAGTCTATGGCTACACCTTC,CASSLQGVYGYTF
NA,TRBV10-1,few,TRBJ1-1,TGCGCCAGCAGAGCACAGCCGAACACTGAAGCTTTCTTT,CASRAQPNTEAFF
TRBD2,TRBV10-2,once,TRBJ2-1,TGCGCCAGCAGGGGACTAGCGGGAGGGTCCACCTACAATGAGCAGTTCTTC,CASRGLAGGSTYNEQFF
NA,TRBV18,NA,TRBJ1-1,TGTGCCAGCTCACCACCCGGGGGAGGGGAAGCTTTCTTT,CASSPPGGGEAFF
NA,TRBV7-2,NA,TRBJ2-3,TGTGCCAGCAGCTTAACGACTACAGCTAGCACAGATACGCAGTATTTT,CASSLTTTASTDTQYF
NA,TRBV13,NA,TRBJ2-5,TGTGCCAGCAGCTTAGACGGGGGGCCCTTCACGGAGCAGTACTTC,CASSLDGGPFTEQYF
NA,TRBV9,NA,TRBJ2-5,TGTGCCAGCAGCGTAGAAGCGAAGGCTCAAGAGACCCAGTACTTC,CASSVEAKAQETQYF
TRBD1,TRBV9,NA,TRBJ2-2,TGTGCCAGCAGCGCACGGTTGACAGGGATGAACACCGGGGAGCTGTTTTTT,CASSARLTGMNTGELFF
TRBD1,TRBV4-1,NA,TRBJ1-2,TGCGCCAGCAGCCAGCCGGGGACAGATCGTGCGGGCTACACCTTC,CASSQPGTDRAGYTF
NA,TRBV6-1,NA,TRBJ1-2,TGTGCCAGCAGTGAAGGGAGGACGGGCGGCACCTTC,CASSEGRTGGTF
TRBD1,TRBV6-1,NA,TRBJ2-7,TGTGCCAGCAGTGGGTTAGCCGGGACAGGGCCTTACGAGCAGTACTTC,CASSGLAGTGPYEQYF
NA,TRBV30,NA,TRBJ2-1,TGTGCCCGAAGTAACGTGCAGGGCAGTGAGCAGTTCTTC,CARSNVQGSEQFF
NA,TRBV9,NA,TRBJ2-3,TGTGCCAGCAGCGTAGGGGGGCTAAGGGCAGATACGCAGTATTTT,CASSVGGLRADTQYF
TRBD2,TRBV12-5,once,TRBJ2-1,TGTGCTAGTGGTTTGAGGCTAGCGGGAGATTCAAGTGGCGAGCAGTTCTTC,CASGLRLAGDSSGEQFF
TRBD2,TRBV27,NA,TRBJ2-7,TGTGCCAGCAGTTTTATAGGGACTAGCGACGAGCAGTACTTC,CASSFIGTSDEQYF
TRBD2,TRBV5-6,NA,TRBJ2-3,TGTGCCAGCAGCTTGGGGGGGGGAGGCACAGATACGCAGTATTTT,CASSLGGGGTDTQYF
TRBD2,TRBV28,NA,TRBJ2-3,TGTGCCAGCAGCCGCCGACTAGCGGCCACAGATACGCAGTATTTT,CASSRRLAATDTQYF
NA,TRBV2,NA,TRBJ2-7,TGTGCCAGCATCATCTCCCAGTGCTCCTACGAGCAGTACTTC,CASIISQCSYEQYF
NA,TRBV11-2,once,TRBJ1-3,TGTGCCAGCAGCTTTGTGGGGCTTGGAAACACCATATATTTT,CASSFVGLGNTIYF
TRBD1,TRBV28,NA,TRBJ1-5,TGTGCCAGCAGTCAAGACAGGGGGCAGCCCCAGCATTTT,CASSQDRGQPQHF
NA,TRBV6-5,NA,TRBJ1-5,TGTGCCAGCACGCAGGGAATGGGACAGCCCCAGCATTTT,CASTQGMGQPQHF
NA,TRBV27,once,TRBJ2-7,TGTGCCAGCAGAAGTCGCGGGGCCTACGAGCAGTACTTC,CASRSRGAYEQYF
NA,TRBV6-1,NA,TRBJ1-2,TGTGCCAGCAGTGAGGGGGCCGATGGCTACACCTTC,CASSEGADGYTF
NA,TRBV29-1,NA,TRBJ1-4,TGCAGCGCTGGGGAGGGTGAAAAACTGTTTTTT,CSAGEGEKLFF
TRBD2,TRBV5-1,NA,TRBJ2-1,TGCGCCAGCAGCATGGCCAGCGGGGCATACAATGAGCAGTTCTTC,CASSMASGAYNEQFF
TRBD1,TRBV18,NA,TRBJ2-7,TGTGCCAGCTCACCCCGAGGGGGCGCGGACTCCTACGAGCAGTACTTC,CASSPRGGADSYEQYF
NA,TRBV30,NA,TRBJ2-1,TGTGCCTGGAGTTGGGGAGACTACAATGAGCAGTTCTTC,CAWSWGDYNEQFF
TRBD2,TRBV9,NA,TRBJ2-1,TGTGCCAGCAGCGTTCCTAGCGGGAGCTCCTACAATGAGCAGTTCTTC,CASSVPSGSSYNEQFF
NA,TRBV27,once,TRBJ1-5,TGTGCCAGCAGTTTATACTCTAGCAATCAGCCCCAGCATTTT,CASSLYSSNQPQHF
TRBD1,TRBV6-6,NA,TRBJ1-5,TGTGCCAGCCGGGGACAGGGAGGGAATCAGCCCCAGCATTTT,CASRGQGGNQPQHF
TRBD1,TRBV9,NA,TRBJ2-7,TGTGCCAGCAGTCGGGGACAGTTCTACGAGCAGTACTTC,CASSRGQFYEQYF
NA,TRBV5-4,NA,TRBJ2-7,TGTGCCAGCAGCCCCTTTAGGGGCTCCTACGAGCAGTACTTC,CASSPFRGSYEQYF
TRBD1,TRBV5-1,NA,TRBJ2-7,TGCGCCAGCAGCCTGACAGGGAACGAGCAGTACTTC,CASSLTGNEQYF
NA,TRBV4-1,NA,TRBJ1-6,TGCGCCAGCAGCCAAGATGGGTCCTGGAGCTCCTATAATTCACCCCTCCACTTT,CASSQDGSWSSYNSPLHF
NA,TRBV19,NA,TRBJ2-1,TGTGCCAGTACCCGGAAGGAGGGGGGGCCCTCCGGCAATGAGCAGTTCTTC,CASTRKEGGPSGNEQFF
NA,TRBV5-1,NA,TRBJ1-2,TGCGCCAGCAGCCTGGACGGGGGGGCGGGTGGCTACACCTTC,CASSLDGGAGGYTF
NA,TRBV20-1,NA,TRBJ2-7,TGCAGTGCTAGGGCCCCCCTCGAGCAGTACTTC,CSARAPLEQYF
TRBD1,TRBV14,NA,TRBJ2-5,TGTGCCAGCAGCCAAGGAAGCCCAAGGCCAGGGGGAGAGACCCAGTACTTC,CASSQGSPRPGGETQYF
NA,TRBV5-1,NA,TRBJ2-5,TGCGCCAGCAGTTCCACCAGGGGAGGGCCAGAAGAGACCCAGTACTTC,CASSSTRGGPEETQYF
TRBD1,TRBV7-7,NA,TRBJ2-1,TGTGCTAGCAGCGCCCAGGGGGCGCGCTCCTACAATGAGCAGTTCTTC,CASSAQGARSYNEQFF
TRBD1,TRBV7-8,once,TRBJ1-2,TGTGCCAGCAGCTCAGGGGGCGCCGGCTATGGCTACACCTTC,CASSSGGAGYGYTF
NA,TRBV4-1,once,TRBJ2-7,TGCGCCAGCAGCCTGACTTTGGGTAGGGGGAACCCCTACGAGCAGTACTTC,CASSLTLGRGNPYEQYF
TRBD1,TRBV29-1,NA,TRBJ2-7,TGCAGCGTCGTCAGGACAGGGAGAGGCTACGAGCAGTACTTC,CSVVRTGRGYEQYF
TRBD1,TRBV19,few,TRBJ1-1,TGTGCCAGTAGTGTACAGGGGTTGAACACTGAAGCTTTCTTT,CASSVQGLNTEAFF
TRBD1,TRBV7-8,NA,TRBJ1-1,TGTGCCAGCAGCTCAGTAGGAGGGGGACAGGGGAACACTGAAGCTTTCTTT,CASSSVGGGQGNTEAFF
NA,TRBV27,NA,TRBJ1-5,TGTGCCAGCAGCTCCGCGGGACTCGGGGGACAGCCCCAGCATTTT,CASSSAGLGGQPQHF
TRBD1,TRBV25-1,once,TRBJ2-4,TGTGCCAGCAGTGAGACGGGACAGGGGAGGGCCAAAAACATTCAGTACTTC,CASSETGQGRAKNIQYF
NA,TRBV20-1,NA,TRBJ2-7,TGCAGTGCTCACGGGGTTTCCGAGCAGTACTTC,CSAHGVSEQYF